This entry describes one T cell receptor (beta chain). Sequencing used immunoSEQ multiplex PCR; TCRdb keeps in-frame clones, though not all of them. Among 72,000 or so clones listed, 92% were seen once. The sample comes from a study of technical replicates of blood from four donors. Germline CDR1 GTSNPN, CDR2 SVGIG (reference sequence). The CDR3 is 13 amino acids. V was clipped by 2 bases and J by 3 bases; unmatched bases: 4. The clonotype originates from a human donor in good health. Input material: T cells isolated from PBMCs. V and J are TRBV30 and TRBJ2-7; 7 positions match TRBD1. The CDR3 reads CAWSKGTDYEQYF. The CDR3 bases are TGTGCCTGGAGTAAAGGGACAGACTACGAGCAGTACTTC.